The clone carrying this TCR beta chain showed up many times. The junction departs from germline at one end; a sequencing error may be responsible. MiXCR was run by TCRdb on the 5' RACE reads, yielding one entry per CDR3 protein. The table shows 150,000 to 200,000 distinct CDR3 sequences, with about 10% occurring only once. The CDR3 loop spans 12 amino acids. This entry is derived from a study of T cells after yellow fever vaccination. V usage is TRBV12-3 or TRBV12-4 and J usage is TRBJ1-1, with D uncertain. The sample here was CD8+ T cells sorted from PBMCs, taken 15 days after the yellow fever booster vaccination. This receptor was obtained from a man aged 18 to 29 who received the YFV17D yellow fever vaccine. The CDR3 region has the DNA TGTGCCAGCAGCTTAGGGAACACTGAAGCTTTCTTT. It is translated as CASSLGNTEAFF.